This T cell receptor beta chain was captured by sequencing in a study of CD8 T cells in ankylosing spondylitis. The CDR3 length is 15 residues. The ends were cut back, 5 bases at V and 7 bases at J, with 18 bases in the middle. Germline lookup yields CDR1 DFQATT and CDR2 SNEGSKA (reference sequence). Study findings and constraints: Within matched ankylosing spondylitis synovial fluid, disease-linked clones were reportedly significantly enriched. Disease-linked clones, CD8+, were relatively rare in peripheral blood.

Comments on this clonotype: Its specificity is unknown.

Quantitative 5'-RACE with molecular barcodes generated TCR beta libraries. In TCRdb, the 5' RACE reads were re-called with MiXCR into one record per CDR3 protein. Of about 140,000 distinct CDR3 sequences in the sample, about 32% were seen once. The sequence came from a male donor with ankylosing spondylitis. The source material was synovial fluid, either unsorted or a sorted T cell fraction (not recorded which). The J gene is TRBJ1-6, the V gene TRBV20-1, with D perhaps TRBD1 (6 bases). The CDR3 bases are TGCAGTGCTGGAGCCGGGGGGCTAGAGAATTCACCCCTCCACTTT. Its translation: CSAGAGGLENSPLHF.